The 17 T cell receptor beta chains below come from one sample, sequenced in a study of CD8 T cells in ankylosing spondylitis. Study-wide findings and caveats: Among TCR beta sequences, a motif of about 8 highly homologous variants appeared characteristic of ankylosing spondylitis blood.

TCRdb reprocessed the 5' RACE reads via MiXCR and lists one record per CDR3 protein. The sample contains about 750,000 distinct CDR3 sequences, around 17% of which appear only once. Antigens for these TCRs are unknown. The sample was blood, either unsorted or a sorted T cell fraction (not recorded which). The receptor set was obtained from a male donor with ankylosing spondylitis.

This clonotype was detected only a few times. The chain employs TRBV5-6 and TRBJ2-3; no definite D call. There are 12 residues in the CDR3. Between the trimmed V and J ends, which lost 4 bases and 13 bases, there was a span of 16 bases. Germline assignment: CDR1 SGHDT and CDR2 YYEEEE. The CDR3 bases are TGTGCCAGCAGCGCGTCAGAGCTTCTCGAGTATTTT. Protein: CASSASELLEYF.

In its sample, this clonotype was seen a few times. This chain uses TRBV12-3 or TRBV12-4 with TRBJ2-1; tentative D call: TRBD2 (6 bases). The CDR3 totals 15 residues. V lost 2 bases to trimming and J lost 4 bases, with 12 bases between them. The CDR3 nucleotides read TGTGCCAGCAGTTTATCAGGACTACAGTACAATGAGCAGTTCTTC. Amino acid sequence: CASSLSGLQYNEQFF.

This clonotype showed up just a few times. The rearrangement links TRBV6-1 to TRBJ2-5, with 7 bases fitting TRBD1. With V trimmed by 4 bases and J by 3 bases, 5 bases remained unmatched. Germline CDR1 reads MNHNS; CDR2 reads SASEGT. The CDR3 is 14 amino acids. CDR3 amino acids: CASSASDREETQYF. DNA for the CDR3: TGTGCCAGCAGTGCCTCCGACAGGGAAGAGACCCAGTACTTC.

This clonotype occurred many times. This sequence joins TRBV28 and TRBJ1-4; TRBD1 matches at 9 bases. The germline gives CDR1 MDHEN, CDR2 SYDVKM. There are 14 residues in the CDR3. Trimming took 5 bases from V and 8 from J; bases not matched to a gene: 6. This CDR3 reads CASSLRTGAEKLFF. CDR3 DNA: TGTGCCAGCAGTCTTCGGACAGGGGCGGAAAAACTGTTTTTT.

The chain carries TRBV20-1 and TRBJ2-1; 11 nucleotides match TRBD2. The CDR3 totals 13 residues. CDR1 is DFQATT, CDR2 SNEGSKA, per germline (reference sequence). V was clipped by 6 bases and J by 6 bases; unmatched bases: 4. CDR3 residues: CSAPGLAGNEQFF. The CDR3 nucleotides read TGCAGTGCCCCTGGACTAGCGGGCAATGAGCAGTTCTTC.

This clonotype was observed a handful of times. CDR3 in amino acids: CASSLRTSGGADEQYF. CDR3 in DNA: TGCGCCAGCAGCCTCCGGACTAGCGGGGGGGCCGACGAGCAGTACTTC. The V and J genes are TRBV5-1 and TRBJ2-7; 15 bases align to TRBD2. Germline CDR1 and CDR2: SGHRS and YFSETQ. The CDR3 length is 16 residues. The V and J ends lost 4 bases and 5 bases, in that order; junction bases with no gene match: 7. Full variable domain (remainder filled in from reference TRBV5-1 and TRBJ2-7): KAGVTQTPRYLIKTRGQQVTLSCSPISGHRSVSWYQQTPGQGLQFLFEYFSETQRNKGNFPGRFSGRQFSNSRSEMNVSTLELGDSALYLCASSLRTSGGADEQYFGPGTRLTVT.

Comment on this clonotype: Being one base from a much bigger clone, this may be a read error. The rearrangement uses TRBV19 and TRBJ1-2, with 7 bases fitting TRBD1. CDR1 is LNHDA, CDR2 SQIVND, per germline (reference sequence). V was pared by 2 bases and J by 3 bases, with 3 bases of the junction left unmatched. The CDR3 runs to 14 residues. The DNA of the CDR3 is TGTGCCAGTAGTATAACAGGGGCCGACTATGGCTACACCTTC. It specifies CASSITGADYGYTF.

In DNA, the CDR3 is TGTGCCACCTCCGGGGGGCGAGACAATGAGCAGTTCTTC. This gives the protein CATSGGRDNEQFF. The chain links TRBV6-1 to TRBJ2-1; perhaps TRBD2 as D (7 bases). Trimming cost V 10 bases and J 5 bases, with 15 bases left between them. The CDR3 has 13 amino acids. The germline gives CDR1 MNHNS, CDR2 SASEGT.

This clonotype was seen more than once but under ten times. This rearrangement joins TRBV5-1 to TRBJ2-2, with TRBD1 as a possible D gene (7 bases). There are 15 residues in the CDR3. Germline values: CDR1 SGHRS, CDR2 YFSETQ. The V and J ends lost 1 base and 5 bases respectively, with 12 bases between them. Here the CDR3 reads CASSLSAGGTGELFF. CDR3 nucleotide sequence: TGCGCCAGCAGCTTGTCGGCAGGGGGGACCGGGGAGCTGTTTTTT.

This clonotype was detected a few times. CDR3 sequence reads: CSARDGDLPYGYTF. The CDR3 region has the DNA TGCAGTGCTAGAGATGGGGACCTACCCTATGGCTACACCTTC. The chain couples TRBV20-1 to TRBJ1-2; maybe TRBD1 (5 bases). V lost 0 bases and J lost 4, with 12 bases in between. This CDR3 contains 14 residues. Germline assignment: CDR1 DFQATT and CDR2 SNEGSKA (reference sequence).

This clonotype was counted only a few times. This CDR3 reads CATSTGGPPVQYF. CDR3 in DNA: TGTGCCACCTCTACCGGGGGCCCCCCTGTTCAGTACTTC. This chain links TRBV11-2 with TRBJ2-4; the D gene could be TRBD1 or TRBD2 (6 bases each). The CDR3 length is 13 residues. V was shortened by 10 bases and J by 11 bases, with 21 bases between the two germline ends. The germline gives CDR1 SGHAT, CDR2 FQNNGV.

This clonotype was seen only a few times. V and J are TRBV4-2 and TRBJ2-1; tentative D call: TRBD1 (6 bases). Germline V gene lookup returns CDR1 LGHNA and CDR2 YNFKEQ. Trimming stripped 2 bases from V and 4 bases from J, with 9 bases between. The CDR3 has 14 amino acids. DNA of the CDR3: TGTGCCAGCAGCCAACACGGACAGTACAATGAGCAGTTCTTC. It specifies CASSQHGQYNEQFF.

On this clonotype: Mismatch with germline at one junction end may stem from a read error. The CDR3 protein is CASSNTGQGIYF. The CDR3 DNA reads as TGTGCCAGCAGTAATACGGGACAGGGCATTTATTTT. This rearrangement joins TRBV27 to TRBJ1-5; 9 bases map to TRBD1. Germline loops: CDR1 MNHEY, CDR2 SMNVEV (reference sequence). The CDR3 extends over 12 amino acids.

J is TRBJ1-4 and V is TRBV20-1; D remains ambiguous. Trimming cost V 5 bases and J 8 bases, with 21 bases left between them. Per the germline V gene, CDR1 is DFQATT and CDR2 is SNEGSKA (reference sequence). CDR3 length: 15 amino acids. The CDR3 is CSAPSPGPNLEKLFF. Here the CDR3 DNA reads TGCAGTGCTCCATCCCCGGGCCCGAATCTGGAAAAACTGTTTTTT.

This clonotype was counted only a few times. This rearrangement joins TRBV10-3 to TRBJ2-3; 8 nucleotides line up with TRBD2. Losses at the gene ends were 2 bases for V and 2 bases for J; bases not matched to a gene: 3. The CDR3 runs 15 residues. The germline gives CDR1 ENHRY, CDR2 SYGVKD. The CDR3 protein is CAISETSGITDTQYF. The CDR3 nucleotides read TGTGCCATCAGTGAGACTAGCGGAATCACAGATACGCAGTATTTT.

This chain joins TRBV24-1 and TRBJ2-1; the match to TRBD2 covers 13 bases. V was clipped by 4 bases and J by 6 bases; unmatched bases: 5. Germline CDR1 and CDR2: KGHDR and SFDVKD. The CDR3 runs 16 residues. This CDR3 reads CATSDAGLAGVNEQFF. The CDR3 region has the DNA TGTGCCACCAGTGACGCAGGACTAGCGGGAGTCAATGAGCAGTTCTTC.

This clonotype was found a few times. The chain links TRBV4-1 to TRBJ2-3, with 9 bases matching TRBD2. The CDR3 has 17 amino acids. Germline V lookup: CDR1 MGHRA, CDR2 YSYEKL. Trimming cost V 0 bases and J 2 bases; bases outside gene matches: 6. CDR3 sequence: CASSQDRGTSNTDTQYF. The DNA of the CDR3 is TGCGCCAGCAGCCAAGATCGTGGGACTAGCAACACAGATACGCAGTATTTT.